This T cell receptor (beta chain) was profiled in a study of Ad26.COV2.S vaccination and SARS-CoV-2 variants. Treatment indicated: about 20 received Ad26.COV2.S at low or high dose, single or two shots; roughly 5 received placebo; per-sample allocation not given. Sampling was performed 63 days after the first vaccine or placebo injection. The shot given was an Ad26 vector that makes Wuhan-strain SARS-CoV-2 spike. Clones were sequenced by immunoSEQ multiplex PCR, and TCRdb holds only the in-frame ones, with some missing. The table has about 350,000 clones, about 89% seen once. The germline gives CDR1 MRHNA, CDR2 SNTAGT. The CDR3 is 13 amino acids. Trimming took off 5 bases at V and 0 bases at J, with 6 bases between the two ends.

The receptor was isolated from a person between 18 and 60 years old who received the Ad26.COV2.S COVID-19 vaccine or a placebo. The V call is TRBV6-4, the J call TRBJ2-3; D remains ambiguous. Specimen: peripheral blood, collected in a trial of Ad26.COV2.S vaccine versus placebo. Written as DNA, the CDR3 is TGTGCCAGCAGTCAGCACAGCACAGATACGCAGTATTTT. Translation: CASSQHSTDTQYF.